These T cell receptor beta chains were read from a single sample in a study of blood T cells in healthy people across ages. From the 5' RACE reads, TCRdb called clonotypes with MiXCR, one entry per CDR3 protein. The data hold roughly 1.7 million distinct CDR3 sequences, with roughly 30% observed a single time. Material for sequencing was blood. The receptors come from a woman aged 30 to 39 in good health. The conserved cysteine and the conserved F or W are not part of the CDR3 here. A D gene is named only where the DNA matches it firmly.

J gene | V gene | D gene | CDR3 protein
TRBJ1-4 | TRBV6-6 | - | ASSYSGGKATNEKLF
TRBJ2-5 | TRBV10-3 | TRBD2 | AISSRRGGRQETQY
TRBJ2-1 | TRBV6-6 | - | ASSSGTPTYNEQF
TRBJ2-7 | TRBV20-1 | - | SARDPRRTSSYEQY
TRBJ2-3 | TRBV28 | - | ASNGPRATDTQY
TRBJ2-3 | TRBV6-1 | TRBD2 | ASSGPLAGGGTNTQY
TRBJ2-3 | TRBV4-1 | TRBD2 | ASSPVLGTSGRTDTQY
TRBJ2-1 | TRBV6-1 | TRBD2 | ASSEEGTSIPYNEQF
TRBJ2-5 | TRBV5-1 | - | ASSFRETETQY
TRBJ2-3 | TRBV10-3 | - | AISESTGKTDTQY
TRBJ2-1 | TRBV7-2 | TRBD2 | ASSLSWGGYNEQF
TRBJ2-3 | TRBV2 | TRBD2 | ASRQKAGGITDTQY
TRBJ1-2 | TRBV27 | - | ASSLSQYYGYT
TRBJ2-3 | TRBV7-2 | TRBD1 | ASSYEGAPTDTQY
TRBJ2-1 | TRBV2 | TRBD1 | ASTTLDRAVDNEQF
TRBJ2-3 | TRBV24-1 | TRBD1 | ATSEWDRGVDTQY
TRBJ2-3 | TRBV4-1 | - | ASSQDAFRGESDTQY
TRBJ2-1 | TRBV6-2/TRBV6-3 | TRBD2 | ASSYLTPIAGNEQF
TRBJ2-3 | TRBV27 | TRBD1 | ASSPDRGKADTQY
TRBJ2-7 | TRBV20-1 | TRBD2 | SARDLTSGSSYEQY
TRBJ2-7 | TRBV2 | TRBD2 | ASKNSGGAYEQY
TRBJ2-1 | TRBV14 | - | ASSQEGGASYNEQF
TRBJ2-3 | TRBV13 | - | ANSPRGQWSDTQY
TRBJ2-3 | TRBV9 | - | ASSFRPDTDTQY
TRBJ1-2 | TRBV6-1 | - | ASRVGAGYGYT
TRBJ2-6 | TRBV7-2 | - | ASSTHSSGANVPT
TRBJ2-2 | TRBV7-2 | TRBD1 | ASSARQGGTGELF
TRBJ2-1 | TRBV12-3/TRBV12-4 | - | ASRPTLDSWGVNEQF
TRBJ2-7 | TRBV7-3 | TRBD1 | ASSIDREFYEQY
TRBJ2-7 | TRBV20-1 | - | SARDLLPTYEQY
TRBJ2-7 | TRBV20-1 | - | SARRLSSYEQY
TRBJ2-3 | TRBV20-1 | - | SAPRALIYTDTQY
TRBJ2-3 | TRBV20-1 | TRBD2 | SARLRRGGQDTQY
TRBJ2-3 | TRBV24-1 | - | ATSRARPGGSTSTDTQY
TRBJ2-7 | TRBV4-1 | - | ASSQGELDRTYEQY
TRBJ1-1 | TRBV29-1 | - | SGKRGNTEAF
TRBJ1-4 | TRBV5-6 | - | ASSLAQGGGEKLF
TRBJ1-1 | TRBV29-1 | - | SVNHPGHRDTEAF
TRBJ1-1 | TRBV27 | - | ASSYKPNTEAF
TRBJ2-3 | TRBV5-1 | - | ASSGGLSLTDTQY
TRBJ2-7 | TRBV6-1 | TRBD2 | ASTRGTLGTRVDEQY
TRBJ2-7 | TRBV11-1 | - | ASSLGAVDEQY